These 26 T cell receptor beta chains came from one sample sequenced in a study of regulatory T cells in long-lasting Graves disease (dated by TCRdb to the early 2020s). The library was generated by multiplex PCR. TCRdb shows the sequencer as Illumina HiSeq 4000. CDR3 regions were amplified by Arm-PCR with iRepertoire HTBI primers to construct TCR beta libraries. TCRdb reprocessing: public reads trimmed at Q25 with fastp, clones called with MiXCR, in-frame beta chains kept. Each CDR3 protein gets just one entry, which takes the most common genes and DNA from the rows behind it. A total of over 250,000 distinct CDR3 sequences appear in this sample, roughly 21% of them only once. The ten largest clones add up to around three fifths of the sample. The meaning of the sample's time point label: persistent/refractory GD, antithyroid drugs over 5 years with positive TRAb. For both TCR sequencing and RNA sequencing, RNA was extracted from PBMCs in TRIzol.

The source was peripheral blood mononuclear cells (PBMCs), collected when the disease was refractory, from a patient treated with antithyroid drugs. All receptors derive from a female donor with Graves disease.

This clonotype was found many times. The chain links TRBV7-2 to TRBJ2-7, with TRBD2 matching over 8 bases. The germline gives CDR1 SGHTA, CDR2 FQGNSA. Losses at the gene ends were 5 bases for V and 2 bases for J; bases not matched to a gene: 8. The CDR3 is made up of 15 amino acids. In DNA form, the CDR3 reads TGTGCCAGCAGCGACCGAACGACTAGCGCCTACGAGCAGTACTTC. This sequence encodes CASSDRTTSAYEQYF. Variable domain in full (rest from reference TRBV7-2 and TRBJ2-7): GAGVSQSPSNKVTEKGKDVELRCDPISGHTALYWYRQSLGQGLEFLIYFQGNSAPDKSGLPSDRFSAERTGGSVSTLTIQRTQQEDSAVYLCASSDRTTSAYEQYFGPGTRLTVT.

The chain couples TRBV5-1 to TRBJ2-7, with TRBD2 matching 9 bases. CDR1 is SGHRS, CDR2 YFSETQ, per germline. The CDR3 runs to 15 residues. J lost 4 bases, V lost 1 base, and 6 bases had no gene match. The CDR3 DNA sequence: TGCGCCAGCAGCTTGTTAGCGGGAGACGGTTACGAGCAGTACTTC. It codes for CASSLLAGDGYEQYF. Filled out from reference TRBV5-1 and TRBJ2-7, the complete variable domain reads KAGVTQTPRYLIKTRGQQVTLSCSPISGHRSVSWYQQTPGQGLQFLFEYFSETQRNKGNFPGRFSGRQFSNSRSEMNVSTLELGDSALYLCASSLLAGDGYEQYFGPGTRLTVT.

The chain couples TRBV11-2 to TRBJ2-2, with D unresolved. Germline V lookup: CDR1 SGHAT, CDR2 FQNNGV. This CDR3 region has 14 residues. V was shortened by 1 base and J by 3 bases, with 6 bases between the two germline ends. CDR3 DNA sequence: TGTGCCAGCAGCTTAGGAGCCTACACCGGGGAGCTGTTTTTT. The encoded protein is CASSLGAYTGELFF.

The chain has TRBV6-2 or TRBV6-3 and TRBJ1-1; D might be TRBD1 (5 bases). Trimming took off 0 bases at V and 3 bases at J, with 17 bases between the two ends. The CDR3 contains 17 residues. Germline lookup yields CDR1 MNHEY and CDR2 SVGEGT. The CDR3 here is CASSYSELRPGDTEAFF. The CDR3 nucleotides read TGTGCCAGCAGTTACTCGGAATTACGACCGGGGGACACTGAAGCTTTCTTT.

In its sample, this clonotype was seen many times. This chain uses TRBV7-9 with TRBJ2-7; 10 bases are shared with TRBD1. V dropped 5 bases and J dropped 4; count of bases not matched to a gene: 5. The CDR3 contains 14 residues. CDR1 SEHNR and CDR2 FQNEAQ come from the germline V gene (reference sequence). The CDR3 region has the DNA TGTGCCAGCAGCCAAGGGACAGGGGAGTACGAGCAGTACTTC. This sequence encodes CASSQGTGEYEQYF.

Many counts were recorded for this clonotype. The chain couples TRBV2 to TRBJ2-5, with TRBD1 identical over 10 bases. Trimming cost V 6 bases and J 5 bases; bases outside gene matches: 9. This CDR3 is 15 amino acids long. Germline-derived CDR1 and CDR2 are SNHLY and FYNNEI. The CDR3 bases are TGTGCCAGCAGCGTCCCGGGACAGGGGTCGGAGACCCAGTACTTC. It is translated as CASSVPGQGSETQYF.

Only a few counts were recorded for this clonotype. The chain links TRBV9 to TRBJ1-3, with D perhaps matching TRBD1 (5 bases). The CDR3 length is 14 residues. The germline gives CDR1 SGDLS, CDR2 YYNGEE. Trimming took 2 bases from V and 4 from J, leaving 10 bases between them. CDR3 nucleotides: TGTGCCAGCAGCGTCGGGACCGCAGGAAACACCATATATTTT. It codes for CASSVGTAGNTIYF.

In its sample, this clonotype was seen many times. The rearrangement joins TRBV2 to TRBJ1-6; D is unclear. V lost 8 bases and J lost 0, with 11 bases in between. CDR3 length equals 15 residues. From germline, CDR1 is SNHLY and CDR2 FYNNEI. Here the CDR3 reads CASLREVSYNSPLHF. In DNA form, the CDR3 reads TGTGCCAGCCTCCGAGAAGTCTCCTATAATTCACCCCTCCACTTT.

This clonotype was observed a few times. The J gene is TRBJ1-4, the V gene TRBV11-3; D unresolved. The CDR3 spans 14 residues. Germline CDR1 SGHNT, CDR2 YENEEA. Trimming removed 4 bases at V and 4 bases at J, with 10 bases between. CDR3 amino acids: CASSSAEDNEKLFF. CDR3 DNA: TGTGCCAGCAGCTCCGCGGAGGATAATGAAAAACTGTTTTTT.

This chain connects TRBV4-1 to TRBJ2-7; 7 bases agree with TRBD1. V dropped 2 bases and J dropped 12; count of bases not matched to a gene: 13. Germline V gene lookup returns CDR1 MGHRA and CDR2 YSYEKL. The CDR3 is 14 amino acids. The CDR3, as DNA: TGCGCCAGCAGCCAAACGGTATTGGGGACAGTCTGGTACTTC. Translated, it gives CASSQTVLGTVWYF.

This chain connects TRBV20-1 to TRBJ1-4; tentatively, D is TRBD1 (6 bases). The CDR3 totals 14 residues. CDR1 is DFQATT, CDR2 SNEGSKA, per germline (reference sequence). Trimming pared 3 bases from V and 6 bases from J, leaving 14 bases between. This chain's CDR3 is CSARKGGDHEKLFF. CDR3 sequence (DNA): TGCAGTGCTAGGAAAGGGGGGGATCATGAAAAACTGTTTTTT.

The gene calls are TRBV5-1 and TRBJ2-2; the match to TRBD1 covers 10 bases. This CDR3 spans 15 amino acids. Germline CDR1 SGHRS, CDR2 YFSETQ. The trim removed 7 bases at V and 4 bases at J, leaving 7 bases unmatched. The CDR3 region is CASRPGQGLTGELFF. The CDR3 nucleotides are TGCGCCAGCCGCCCGGGACAGGGGCTCACCGGGGAGCTGTTTTTT.

The chain uses TRBV20-1 and TRBJ2-5; 12 nucleotides align to TRBD2. The CDR3 has 17 amino acids. Germline V gives CDR1 DFQATT, CDR2 SNEGSKA (reference sequence). J was trimmed by 5 bases and V by 2 bases; bases with no gene match: 12. DNA of the CDR3: TGCAGTGCTAGACCCCGGGCTAGCGGGAGGGCCGGCGAGACCCAGTACTTC. Residues: CSARPRASGRAGETQYF.

The chain employs TRBV7-2 and TRBJ1-4; weak D call: TRBD1 (5 bases). The CDR3 sequence is 15 residues long. Germline CDR1 reads SGHTA; CDR2 reads FQGNSA. V was shortened by 1 base and J by 3 bases, with 9 bases between the two germline ends. CDR3 DNA: TGTGCCAGCAGCTTAGGAGGGGTGGCTAATGAAAAACTGTTTTTT. Translated: CASSLGGVANEKLFF. The complete variable domain, with remaining parts taken from reference TRBV7-2 and TRBJ1-4, reads GAGVSQSPSNKVTEKGKDVELRCDPISGHTALYWYRQSLGQGLEFLIYFQGNSAPDKSGLPSDRFSAERTGGSVSTLTIQRTQQEDSAVYLCASSLGGVANEKLFFGSGTQLSVL.

With regard to this clonotype: A single base separates this from a much larger clone, so it may be a read error. The chain carries TRBV5-1 and TRBJ2-7; TRBD1 matches 7 bases. Per the germline V gene, CDR1 is SGHRS and CDR2 is YFSETQ. This CDR3 has 15 residues. The CDR3 region has the DNA TGCGCCAGCAGCTCAGATGCAGGGGGTTTCGACGAGCGGTACTTC. It specifies CASSSDAGGFDERYF.

The V and J genes are TRBV5-4 and TRBJ2-5, with 8 bases matching TRBD1. With 4 bases clipped from V and 5 bases from J, the junction kept 7 bases outside the gene matches. CDR3 size: 14 residues. Germline V gene sequence: CDR1 SGHNT, CDR2 YYREEE (reference sequence). Here the CDR3 reads CASSGGQARETQYF. CDR3 nucleotide sequence: TGTGCCAGCAGCGGGGGACAGGCTCGGGAGACCCAGTACTTC.

This clonotype was recorded a few times. The rearrangement links TRBV5-1 to TRBJ1-1, with unresolved D. V lost 5 bases to trimming and J lost 0 bases, with 14 bases between them. Germline CDR1 and CDR2: SGHRS and YFSETQ. This CDR3 comprises 15 residues. As DNA, the CDR3 is TGCGCCAGCAGGCAGGTGGCAGGCTTGAACACTGAAGCTTTCTTT. Residues: CASRQVAGLNTEAFF.

The chain carries TRBV9 and TRBJ2-2, with unresolved D. The CDR3 totals 14 residues. Germline CDR1 is SGDLS and CDR2 is YYNGEE. V gave up 5 bases and J gave up 2 bases, with 10 bases separating them. Written as DNA, the CDR3 is TGTGCCAGCAGGGCACAAGCTAACACCGGGGAGCTGTTTTTT. Translated: CASRAQANTGELFF.

This clonotype was seen a few times. The chain uses TRBV10-3 and TRBJ1-1; 7 bases are shared with TRBD1. Germline V CDR1 and CDR2: ENHRY, SYGVKD. The CDR3 is 14 residues long. Trimming took 8 bases from V and 0 from J; bases not matched to a gene: 6. CDR3 sequence: CAIQGDTMNTEAFF. The DNA for the CDR3 is TGTGCCATCCAGGGGGACACCATGAACACTGAAGCTTTCTTT.

On this clonotype itself: This may be a read error, as it is one base from a much larger clone. The J gene is TRBJ1-4, the V gene TRBV7-2; D may be TRBD1 (6 bases). V lost 2 bases, J lost 8 bases, and 18 bases lay in between. The CDR3 spans 16 residues. The V gene's germline CDR1 is SGHTA and CDR2 FQGNSA. Written as DNA, the CDR3 is TGTGCCAGCAGCTTAAGGGGGAGGCAGGCGGCGGAAAAACTGTTTTTT. Protein product: CASSLRGRQAAEKLFF.

This clonotype was recorded many times. The chain is built from TRBV30 and TRBJ2-5; 7 bases agree with TRBD2. The CDR3 length is 13 residues. Trimming cost V 2 bases and J 5 bases; bases outside gene matches: 5. Germline CDR1 and CDR2: GTSNPN and SVGIG (reference sequence). The CDR3 region has the DNA TGTGCCTGGAGTCGGGGAGGGAGGGAGACCCAGTACTTC. Translated: CAWSRGGRETQYF. Full variable domain (outside the CDR3, taken from reference TRBV30 and TRBJ2-5): SQTIHQWPATLVQPVGSPLSLECTVEGTSNPNLYWYRQAAGRGLQLLFYSVGIGQISSEVPQNLSASRPQDRQFILSSKKLLLSDSGFYLCAWSRGGRETQYFGPGTRLLVL.

Only a few counts were recorded for this clonotype. This rearrangement joins TRBV2 to TRBJ1-5; unclear D gene. Germline lookup yields CDR1 SNHLY and CDR2 FYNNEI. The CDR3 is 12 amino acids. V lost 8 bases, J lost 5 bases, and 10 bases lay in between. CDR3 sequence: CASGGSYQPQHF. In DNA, the CDR3 is TGTGCCAGCGGTGGGTCCTATCAGCCCCAGCATTTT.

This clonotype was detected only a few times. V usage is TRBV6-1 and J usage is TRBJ2-5; D perhaps matches TRBD2 (5 bases). Between the trimmed V and J ends, which lost 7 bases and 5 bases, there was a span of 8 bases. This CDR3 contains 11 residues. Germline values: CDR1 MNHNS, CDR2 SASEGT. The CDR3 DNA reads TGTGCCAGCACGGCGGGCGAGACCCAGTACTTC. Amino acid sequence: CASTAGETQYF.

There are many counts of this clonotype. Here the CDR3 DNA reads TGCGCCAGCAGCCAAGTGTCCAGGGGGCCACCTGATAATGAAAAACTGTTTTTT. As protein: CASSQVSRGPPDNEKLFF. The chain carries TRBV4-1 and TRBJ1-4; 8 bases match TRBD1. CDR1 MGHRA and CDR2 YSYEKL come from the germline V gene. V shed 1 base, J shed 4 bases, and the junction held 11 bases outside the gene matches. The CDR3 runs 18 residues.

This chain uses TRBV11-3 with TRBJ2-2; D perhaps matches TRBD2 (6 bases). V was shortened by 4 bases and J by 5 bases, with 11 bases between the two germline ends. The CDR3 length is 14 residues. CDR1 and CDR2 from the germline V gene are SGHNT and YENEEA. DNA for the CDR3: TGTGCCAGCAGCTGGGGTCGGGAGACCGGGGAGCTGTTTTTT. Amino acids: CASSWGRETGELFF.

This clonotype was seen only a few times. The chain combines TRBV7-2 with TRBJ1-1; no clear D gene. V shed 1 base and J shed 0 bases, with 9 bases lying between them. Germline V gives CDR1 SGHTA, CDR2 FQGNSA. The CDR3 runs 15 residues. CDR3 sequence reads: CASSLGPRLNTEAFF. As DNA, the CDR3 is TGTGCCAGCAGCTTAGGACCCCGCTTGAACACTGAAGCTTTCTTT.